Described below is a single T cell receptor beta chain sequence and its context. The antigen remains undetermined. TCRdb re-derived calls from the reads in MiXCR, one entry per CDR3 protein. Here the sample spans 680,000 or so distinct CDR3 sequences, approximately 34% being singletons. Trimming took off 0 bases at V and 5 bases at J, with 11 bases between the two ends. CDR3 length: 14 amino acids. CDR1 and CDR2 from the germline V gene are SGDLS and YYNGEE. This sample was taken from a study of T cell repertoires in cytomegalovirus infection. Study conclusions and caveats: The study found HLA-C-restricted CMV-specific TCR beta clonotypes dominating the ex vivo response.

This clonotype was sampled from a human donor in good health (CMV status not recorded). Some clones in this sample may be carry-over from other donors' samples. The specimen was PBMCs. The chain is built from TRBV9 and TRBJ2-5; D gene unclear. For the CDR3, the DNA is TGTGCCAGCAGCGTAGCCGCTACAATGGAGACCCAGTACTTC. Translated, it gives CASSVAATMETQYF. The variable domain in full, with the rest retrieved from reference TRBV9 and TRBJ2-5, is DSGVTQTPKHLITATGQRVTLRCSPRSGDLSVYWYQQSLDQGLQFLIQYYNGEERAKGNILERFSAQQFPDLHSELNLSSLELGDSALYFCASSVAATMETQYFGPGTRLLVL.